This T cell receptor beta chain emerged from a study of PD-L1 blockade in urothelial cancer. Turning to the study itself: In terms of prior chemotherapy, patients had received 0 to 3 regimens. Study-level points and caveats: Having blood TCR clonality under the median before treatment predicted better survival.

Profiling relied on immunoSEQ multiplex PCR, and the TCRdb table lists in-frame clones only, not all of them. The profile shows 45,000 or so clones, roughly 86% of them singletons. Trimming at V came to 3 bases and at J to 2 bases, leaving 1 base not matched to a gene. The CDR3 is 14 residues long. Germline V CDR1 and CDR2: MGHDK, SYGVNS. In the case of this clone: Antigen: not known.

This clonotype was obtained from a man aged 70-80 years with urothelial cancer. This chain uses TRBV25-1 with TRBJ2-7; 10 bases agree with TRBD1. The sample consisted of PBMCs, taken around atezolizumab (anti-PD-L1) treatment. CDR3: CASSEDRGAYEQYF. CDR3 bases: TGTGCCAGCAGTGAGGACAGGGGGGCCTACGAGCAGTACTTC.